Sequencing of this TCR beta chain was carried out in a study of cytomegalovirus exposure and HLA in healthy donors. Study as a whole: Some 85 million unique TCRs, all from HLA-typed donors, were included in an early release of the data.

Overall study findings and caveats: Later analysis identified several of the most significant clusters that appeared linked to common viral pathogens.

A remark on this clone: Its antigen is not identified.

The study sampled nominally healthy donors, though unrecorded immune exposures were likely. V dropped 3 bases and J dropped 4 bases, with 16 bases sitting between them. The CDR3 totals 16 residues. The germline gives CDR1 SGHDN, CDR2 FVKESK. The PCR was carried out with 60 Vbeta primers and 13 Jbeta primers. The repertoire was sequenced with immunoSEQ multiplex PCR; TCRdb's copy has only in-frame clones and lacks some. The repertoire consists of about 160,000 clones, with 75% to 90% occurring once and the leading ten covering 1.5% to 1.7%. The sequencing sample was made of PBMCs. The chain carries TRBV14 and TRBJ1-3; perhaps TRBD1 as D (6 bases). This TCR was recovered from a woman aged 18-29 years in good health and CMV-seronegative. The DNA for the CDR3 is TGTGCCAGCAGCCAGGAGACAGGATGGCTCGGAAACACCATATATTTT. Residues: CASSQETGWLGNTIYF.